A selection of T cell receptor beta chains follows, all from one sample in a study of T cell repertoires in cytomegalovirus infection. Each CDR3 protein is one row after TCRdb ran MiXCR on the reads. The sample records about 740,000 distinct CDR3 sequences, 35% to 40% being singletons. The material sequenced was PBMCs. The receptors stem from a human donor in good health (CMV status not recorded). Some clones in this sample may be carry-over from other donors' samples. Each CDR3 is given with its conserved first and last residue. D genes are given only for firm matches. Clone size is given for some rows only: seen once, a few or many times, or a class if the clone is expanded.

CASRRGDWAETQYF	TGTGCCAGCAGGCGGGGGGACTGGGCGGAGACCCAGTACTTC	-	TRBJ2-5	TRBD2	TRBV7-2
CASSTRGRETNEKLFF	TGTGCCAGCAGTACCCGCGGGAGGGAAACTAATGAAAAACTGTTTTTT	-	TRBJ1-4	-	TRBV6-6
CSARDPGGGEDGDTQCF	TGCAGTGCTAGAGATCCCGGGGGAGGAGAGGATGGGGATACTCAGTGTTTT	-	TRBJ2-3	-	TRBV20-1
CASSQGFSGGREQFF	TGTGCCAGCAGCCAAGGTTTCTCGGGAGGGCGGGAGCAGTTCTTC	-	TRBJ2-1	TRBD2	TRBV3-1
CSSRKLAGGGGLWDEQFF	TGCAGTTCTAGAAAGCTAGCGGGGGGGGGGGGCCTTTGGGATGAGCAGTTCTTC	once	TRBJ2-1	TRBD2	TRBV20-1
CASSPGGLNSPLHF	TGTGCCAGCAGTCCCGGGGGTTTGAATTCACCCCTCCACTTT	many	TRBJ1-6	-	TRBV28
CASNPITGGAGNQPQHF	TGTGCCAGCAACCCAATAACAGGGGGCGCGGGCAATCAGCCCCAGCATTTT	-	TRBJ1-5	TRBD1	TRBV6-2/TRBV6-3
CASSLGQEQGTDTQYF	TGTGCCAGCAGCTTAGGCCAGGAGCAGGGCACAGATACGCAGTATTTT	many	TRBJ2-3	-	TRBV7-9
CASSYRRASYEQYF	TGTGCCAGCAGTTACCGGCGGGCCTCCTACGAGCAGTACTTC	few	TRBJ2-7	-	TRBV6-5
CASSQSRTGGRLAGRPDTQYF	TGCGCCAGCAGTCAATCCCGGACAGGGGGGAGACTAGCGGGCCGGCCAGATACGCAGTATTTT	-	TRBJ2-3	-	TRBV23-1
CASSLDGQGTSGSNEQFF	TGTGCCAGCAGCTTAGACGGACAGGGGACTAGCGGGAGTAATGAGCAGTTCTTC	-	TRBJ2-1	TRBD2	TRBV11-3
CASSTGQGLQNTEAFF	TGTGCCAGCAGTACAGGACAGGGGCTCCAGAACACTGAAGCTTTCTTT	few	TRBJ1-1	TRBD1	TRBV6-5
CAIRQGGGNTEAFF	TGTGCCATCAGACAGGGGGGGGGAAACACTGAAGCTTTCTTT	-	TRBJ1-1	TRBD1	TRBV10-3
CASSYTYEELFF	TGTGCCAGCAGCTATACCTACGAGGAGCTGTTTTTT	-	TRBJ2-2	-	TRBV12-3/TRBV12-4
CASIRYPVNTEAFF	TGTGCCAGCATTCGCTACCCCGTGAACACTGAAGCTTTCTTT	-	TRBJ1-1	-	TRBV2
CASSSQDTFYEQYF	TGTGCCAGCAGCTCCCAGGACACCTTCTACGAGCAGTACTTC	many	TRBJ2-7	-	TRBV7-2
CASSSQGNTGELFF	TGTGCCAGCAGTTCCCAGGGGAACACCGGGGAGCTGTTTTTT	few	TRBJ2-2	-	TRBV2
CASSVQVGITGTQYF	TGTGCCAGCAGTGTGCAGGTTGGGATAACGGGTACGCAGTATTTT	few	TRBJ2-3	-	TRBV28
CASSILGTLQKNIQYF	TGTGCCAGTAGTATACTTGGGACCCTGCAGAAAAACATTCAGTACTTC	-	TRBJ2-4	-	TRBV19
CASSEGRAFQHF	TGTGCCAGCAGTGAAGGCCGCGCGTTCCAGCATTTT	-	TRBJ1-5	-	TRBV6-1
CASSSNGVDQPKHF	TGTGCCAGCAGCTCCAACGGGGTTGATCAGCCCAAGCATTTT	-	TRBJ1-5	-	TRBV7-3
CASSRPGGNTIYF	TGTGCCAGCAGCCGCCCGGGCGGAAACACCATATATTTT	few	TRBJ1-3	-	TRBV7-2
CASSHRRLGEQFF	TGTGCCAGCAGTCACCGCAGGTTGGGTGAGCAGTTCTTC	-	TRBJ2-1	-	TRBV28
CASSRGMDSRVGRTYNSPLHF	TGTGCCAGCAGTCGAGGAATGGACAGCAGGGTTGGCCGGACCTATAATTCACCCCTCCACTTT	few	TRBJ1-6	-	TRBV6-6
CASSPQGQLGGYGYTF	TGTGCCAGCAGCCCCCAAGGGCAGCTTGGTGGCTATGGCTACACCTTC	-	TRBJ1-2	-	TRBV13
CASSPPNVHEHFF	TGTGCCAGCAGCCCCCCCAACGTTCATGAGCATTTCTTC	-	TRBJ2-1	-	TRBV7-8
CASSLNWGYNEQFF	TGTGCCAGCAGCTTAAATTGGGGTTACAATGAGCAGTTCTTC	-	TRBJ2-1	-	TRBV11-2
CATRGTSGRANMNIQYF	TGTGCCACCCGCGGGACTAGCGGGAGGGCCAATATGAACATTCAGTACTTC	many	TRBJ2-4	TRBD2	TRBV28
CASQQRINQPQHF	TGTGCCAGCCAACAGAGGATCAATCAGCCCCAGCATTTT	few	TRBJ1-5	-	TRBV28
CAIKRNTEAFF	TGTGCCATAAAAAGGAACACTGAAGCTTTCTTT	-	TRBJ1-1	-	TRBV19
CASSQIGTGGDTQYF	TGCGCCAGCAGCCAAATCGGGACAGGGGGCGATACGCAGTATTTT	-	TRBJ2-3	TRBD1	TRBV4-1
CASSPRDRAWGYGYTF	TGTGCCAGCAGTCCCAGGGACAGGGCCTGGGGTTATGGCTACACCTTC	many	TRBJ1-2	TRBD1	TRBV28
CASSLDLPGNQPQHF	TGTGCCAGCAGCTTAGATCTTCCAGGCAATCAGCCCCAGCATTTT	few	TRBJ1-5	-	TRBV11-2
CASSFRREGEQYF	TGTGCCAGCAGCTTTCGCAGGGAGGGCGAGCAGTACTTC	-	TRBJ2-7	TRBD2	TRBV5-6
CASSMRGQGSNQPQHF	TGTGCCAGTAGTATGCGGGGACAGGGGAGCAATCAGCCCCAGCATTTT	-	TRBJ1-5	TRBD1	TRBV19
CASSSLGATDTQYF	TGTGCCAGCAGTTCCCTAGGGGCCACAGATACGCAGTATTTT	-	TRBJ2-3	-	TRBV6-1
CASSERALAGENF	TGTGCCAGCAGTGAAAGGGCACTAGCGGGGGAAAATTTT	-	TRBJ2-3	TRBD2	TRBV6-1
CASSQLNDYYEQFF	TGTGCCAGCAGCCAACTTAACGACTATTATGAGCAGTTCTTC	few	TRBJ2-1	-	TRBV6-2/TRBV6-3
CASSPPSGISYNEQFF	TGTGCCAGCAGCCCCCCTAGCGGGATCTCCTACAATGAGCAGTTCTTC	-	TRBJ2-1	TRBD2	TRBV28
CASSSGRSQPQHF	TGTGCCAGCAGCTCTGGACGGAGTCAGCCCCAGCATTTT	few	TRBJ1-5	-	TRBV7-2
CASSLQGSWEKLFF	TGTGCCAGCAGTTTACAAGGAAGTTGGGAAAAACTGTTTTTT	few	TRBJ1-4	-	TRBV28
CASSLKFGAGYTF	TGTGCCAGCAGTTTGAAATTTGGAGCCGGCTACACCTTC	-	TRBJ1-2	-	TRBV12-3/TRBV12-4
CASTSGVGTEAFF	TGCGCCAGCACTTCAGGGGTTGGCACTGAAGCTTTCTTT	-	TRBJ1-1	-	TRBV10-2
CASQLAGDTEQYF	TGTGCCAGCCAACTAGCGGGAGATACCGAGCAGTACTTC	few	TRBJ2-7	TRBD2	TRBV2
CASVVGGGTEAFF	TGTGCCAGCGTCGTTGGGGGCGGCACTGAAGCTTTCTTT	-	TRBJ1-1	-	TRBV6-1
CASRPTWVANYGYTF	TGTGCCAGTAGACCGACGTGGGTGGCTAACTATGGCTACACCTTC	few	TRBJ1-2	-	TRBV19
CASSLQESLRETQYF	TGTGCCAGCAGCCTACAGGAATCCCTAAGGGAGACCCAGTACTTC	-	TRBJ2-5	-	TRBV6-5
CASSSLASPSGKWNEQFF	TGTGCCAGCAGCTCCCTGGCGTCGCCTAGCGGGAAATGGAATGAGCAGTTCTTC	few	TRBJ2-1	TRBD2	TRBV7-9
CATSEQGGYTF	TGTGCCACCAGTGAGCAGGGTGGCTACACCTTC	few	TRBJ1-2	-	TRBV24-1
CASSEWGGNSNQPQHF	TGTGCCAGCAGTGAATGGGGGGGGAATAGCAATCAGCCCCAGCATTTT	-	TRBJ1-5	-	TRBV6-1
CASSLVLAGGHPYNEQFF	TGTGCCAGCAGCTTAGTCCTAGCGGGAGGCCACCCCTACAATGAGCAGTTCTTC	-	TRBJ2-1	TRBD2	TRBV7-2
CASSLGLGGAYEQYF	TGTGCCAGCAGTTTAGGTTTAGGGGGGGCCTACGAGCAGTACTTC	once	TRBJ2-7	-	TRBV28
CSARGFYRGDQPQHF	TGCAGTGCTAGGGGCTTTTACAGGGGGGATCAGCCCCAGCATTTT	-	TRBJ1-5	TRBD1	TRBV20-1
CASSFGTGRHPQHF	TGTGCCAGCAGTTTCGGGACAGGGAGGCATCCCCAGCATTTT	-	TRBJ1-5	TRBD1	TRBV12-3/TRBV12-4